The rows below give T cell receptor beta chains drawn from one sample of a study of healthy donors' naive CD4 and CD8 T cells. TCRdb used MiXCR to reprocess the reads, holding one entry per CDR3 protein. The sample lists about 200,000 distinct CDR3 sequences, over 60% seen once, with roughly 2.4% in the top ten. Sequenced input: naive CD4+ and CD8+ T cells sorted from blood, pooled from several donors. Receptors originate from a pool of human donors in good health; the sample pools cells from several healthy donors. Both conserved end residues are part of each CDR3. A D gene is named only where the DNA matches it firmly. Clone size is stated in some rows and not others, as once, few, many or a class when expanded.

v_gene	j_gene	abundance	len	d_gene	CDR3nt	CDR3aa
TRBV20-1	TRBJ2-1	-	14	TRBD2	TGCAGTGGGCTAGCGGGGAACTCCTACAATGAGCAGTTCTTC	CSGLAGNSYNEQFF
TRBV6-1	TRBJ2-5	-	16	-	TGTGCCAGCAGTGGAGCCAAACGGGGGCACTTGGAGACCCAGTACTTC	CASSGAKRGHLETQYF
TRBV6-5	TRBJ2-5	-	18	TRBD2	TGTGCCAGCAGTTACTCGAGGGGACTAGCGGGAGTCAGAGAGACCCAGTACTTC	CASSYSRGLAGVRETQYF
TRBV10-1	TRBJ1-1	-	15	-	TGCGCCAGCAGTGATCACGGGGGGATGAACACTGAAGCTTTCTTT	CASSDHGGMNTEAFF
TRBV29-1	TRBJ1-2	-	11	-	TGCAGCGTTGCCATGACCTATGGCTACACCTTC	CSVAMTYGYTF
TRBV19	TRBJ2-1	-	14	TRBD2	TGTGCCAGTAGTCACAGCGGGAGGACCAATGAGCAGTTCTTC	CASSHSGRTNEQFF
TRBV6-5	TRBJ1-1	few	13	-	TGTGCCAGCAGTCCGCGGACGGGTGAGGGAGCTTTCTTT	CASSPRTGEGAFF
TRBV19	TRBJ2-3	-	15	TRBD1	TGTGCCAGTAGTTCCACGGACAGGGTCGGAGATACGCAGTATTTT	CASSSTDRVGDTQYF
TRBV27	TRBJ2-5	-	13	-	TGTGCCAGCAGCTCGACTAGAGTGGAGACCCAGTACTTC	CASSSTRVETQYF
TRBV6-2/TRBV6-3	TRBJ2-4	-	16	TRBD2	TGTGCCAGCAGCTTTAGCGGGAGTTTAGCCAAAAACATTCAGTACTTC	CASSFSGSLAKNIQYF
TRBV12-3/TRBV12-4	TRBJ1-1	-	15	TRBD1	TGTGCCAGCAGTTTCCCCCGTAGGGGGCAGGGTGAAGCTTTCTTT	CASSFPRRGQGEAFF
TRBV20-1	TRBJ2-1	-	15	-	TGCAGTGCTAGACCTCCACTCCAAACCTACAATGAGCAGTTCTTC	CSARPPLQTYNEQFF
TRBV4-1	TRBJ1-2	-	15	-	TGCGCCAGCAGCCAAGGTCAAACAGGGAACTATGGCTACACCTTC	CASSQGQTGNYGYTF
TRBV27	TRBJ1-5	-	12	-	TGTGCCAGCAGTGATGGCCATCAGCCCCAGCATTTT	CASSDGHQPQHF
TRBV24-1	TRBJ2-5	-	13	-	TGTGCCACCGAGGCCCTACCCACAGAGACCCAGTACTTC	CATEALPTETQYF
TRBV27	TRBJ2-1	-	15	TRBD2	TGTGCCAGCAGCCTACTAGCGGGAGAATACAATGAGCAGTTCTTC	CASSLLAGEYNEQFF
TRBV6-5	TRBJ2-7	-	14	-	TGTGCCAGCAGTTACGGGACGTCCATCTACGAGCAGTACTTC	CASSYGTSIYEQYF
TRBV27	TRBJ2-1	-	17	-	TGTGCCAGCAGTTATCAGGGTCCTACGTTCTCCTACAATGAGCAGTTCTTC	CASSYQGPTFSYNEQFF
TRBV27	TRBJ1-6	-	14	-	TGTGCCAGCACCAAGCAGTGGGGAGGTTCACCCCTCCACTTT	CASTKQWGGSPLHF
TRBV10-3	TRBJ1-2	-	14	TRBD1	TGTGCCATCAGACAGGGGGCAACAAACTATGGCTACACCTTC	CAIRQGATNYGYTF
TRBV6-1	TRBJ1-6	-	17	TRBD1	TGTGCCAGCAGTTACTCGAGAGGGACAGGGGGTAATTCACCCCTCCACTTT	CASSYSRGTGGNSPLHF
TRBV18	TRBJ2-3	few	15	-	TGTGCCAGCTCACAGGACAAGGGGCGCACAGATACGCAGTATTTT	CASSQDKGRTDTQYF
TRBV29-1	TRBJ1-1	few	12	-	TGCAGCGCCGGACAGCCGAACACTGAAGCTTTCTTT	CSAGQPNTEAFF
TRBV19	TRBJ2-1	-	13	-	TGTGCCAGTAGTATAGATGGATACAATGAGCAGTTCTTC	CASSIDGYNEQFF
TRBV18	TRBJ2-2	-	14	-	TGTGCCAGCTCTAGACAGAGCGTAGCCGGGGAGCTGTTTTTT	CASSRQSVAGELFF
TRBV29-1	TRBJ1-2	-	12	-	TGCAGCGTTGAAGATCTGAGTCAAAGCTACACCTTC	CSVEDLSQSYTF
TRBV4-1	TRBJ1-1	-	16	TRBD1	TGCGCCAGCAGCCAAGATCGGCAGGGGGGTTGGACTGAAGCTTTCTTT	CASSQDRQGGWTEAFF
TRBV29-1	TRBJ1-1	-	12	-	TGCAGCACTGGGATGGCGAACACTGAAGCTTTCTTT	CSTGMANTEAFF
TRBV29-1	TRBJ2-7	-	13	TRBD1	TGCAGCGTTGTAGACAGGGACGACTACGAGCAGTACTTC	CSVVDRDDYEQYF
TRBV19	TRBJ1-1	-	13	TRBD1	TGTGCCAGTAGTACCGGGACAGTGGACGAAGCTTTCTTT	CASSTGTVDEAFF
TRBV29-1	TRBJ1-1	few	11	-	TGCAGCGTTGGACTGGACACTGAAGCTTTCTTT	CSVGLDTEAFF
TRBV10-3	TRBJ2-3	-	15	TRBD2	TGTGCCATCAGTGTAACTAGCGGAACCACAGATACGCAGTATTTT	CAISVTSGTTDTQYF
TRBV27	TRBJ1-5	once	14	-	TGTGCCAGCAGTTTATCGCGGGGTGATCAGCCCCAGCATTTT	CASSLSRGDQPQHF
TRBV29-1	TRBJ1-3	-	14	-	TGCAGCGTGACCGACGGGAGCTCTGGAAACACCATATATTTT	CSVTDGSSGNTIYF
TRBV29-1	TRBJ2-1	-	11	-	TGCAGCGTTGGTAGGAGCGATGAGCAGTTCTTC	CSVGRSDEQFF
TRBV2	TRBJ1-5	-	13	-	TGTGCCAGCAATCCCGGGCCGAATCAGCCCCAGCATTTT	CASNPGPNQPQHF
TRBV6-6	TRBJ2-5	-	15	TRBD2	TGTGCCAGCAGTTCCCCGGGACTAGCGGGGTCAGTCGGGTACTTC	CASSSPGLAGSVGYF
TRBV20-1	TRBJ2-5	-	14	TRBD2	TGCAGTGCTGGGACTAGCGGGGGCCCTGAGACCCAGTACTTC	CSAGTSGGPETQYF
TRBV7-8	TRBJ1-6	-	13	-	TGTGCCAGCAGTTTAGACCGGAATTCACCCCTCCACTTT	CASSLDRNSPLHF